The 2 T cell receptor beta chains reported below all come from one sample, sequenced in a study of chemoradiotherapy in HPV16-positive cancers. Using immunoSEQ multiplex PCR, the repertoire was profiled, and TCRdb retains in-frame clones only, with some absent. The top ten hold about 3% of the sample, which has 8,000 to 10,000 clones, about 88% seen once. The sample in question was tumor tissue, obtained from a patient who underwent chemoradiotherapy. The receptors were sampled from a human donor with HPV-associated anogenital cancer.

The DNA for the CDR3 is TGTGCTAGTGGTTTATTTAGTGCAGGGGCCAGTCAGCCCCAGCATTTT. Translated, it gives CASGLFSAGASQPQHF. V is TRBV12-5 and J is TRBJ1-5; TRBD1 is a possible D gene (6 bases). The ends were cut back, 3 bases at V and 6 bases at J, with 18 bases in the middle. The CDR3 is 16 residues long. Germline CDR1 reads LGHNT; CDR2 reads FRNRAP.

This clone has more than one count but fewer than ten. The rearrangement joins TRBV5-1 to TRBJ2-1; D gene uncertain. Germline CDR1 SGHRS, CDR2 YFSETQ. The V gene lost 0 bases and the J gene lost 2 bases, with 12 bases spanning the gap. The CDR3 runs to 16 residues. CDR3 region: CASSLGVGATYNEQFF. In DNA form, the CDR3 reads TGCGCCAGCAGCTTGGGTGTGGGCGCTACCTACAATGAGCAGTTCTTC.